This T cell receptor (beta chain) was sequenced during a study of blood T cell repertoires in COVID-19. About the study: T cells, B-cell-depleted T cells, or PBMCs provided the cDNA or gDNA that served as material.

Trimming took off 4 bases at V and 5 bases at J, with 22 bases between the two ends. This CDR3 comprises 16 residues. Germline V gives CDR1 SGDLS, CDR2 YYNGEE. Sequencing used immunoSEQ multiplex PCR; TCRdb keeps in-frame clones, though not all of them. The table shows 55,000 to 70,000 clones, with about 81% occurring only once. The chain links TRBV9 to TRBJ2-7; D might be TRBD2 (7 bases). The sequencing sample was made of peripheral blood. The sequence came from a woman aged 55-70 years with acute or convalescent COVID-19. This chain's CDR3 is CASSPRGGNVMNEQYF. The CDR3, as DNA: TGTGCCAGCAGCCCTAGGGGGGGGAACGTAATGAACGAGCAGTACTTC.